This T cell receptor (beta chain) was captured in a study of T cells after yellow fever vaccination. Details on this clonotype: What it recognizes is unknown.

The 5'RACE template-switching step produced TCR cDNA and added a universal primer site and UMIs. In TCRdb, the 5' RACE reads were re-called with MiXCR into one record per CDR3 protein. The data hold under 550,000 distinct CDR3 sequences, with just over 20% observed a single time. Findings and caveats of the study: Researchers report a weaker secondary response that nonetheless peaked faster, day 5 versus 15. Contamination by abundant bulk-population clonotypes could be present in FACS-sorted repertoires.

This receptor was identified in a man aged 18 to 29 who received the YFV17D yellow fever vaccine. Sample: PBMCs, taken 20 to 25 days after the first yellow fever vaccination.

The CDR3 DNA is TGCGCCAGCAGCCCAGGACAGGGAGGGAACTATGGCTACACCTTC. This codes for CASSPGQGGNYGYTF. The chain couples TRBV5-1 to TRBJ1-2; TRBD1 aligns across 8 bases. CDR1 is SGHRS, CDR2 YFSETQ, per germline. The V and J ends lost 4 bases and 2 bases, in that order; junction bases with no gene match: 7. CDR3 length equals 15 residues.